This T cell receptor (beta chain) was sequenced in a study of breast tumors, draining lymph nodes, adjacent tissues. Findings of the study overall: The data were judged consistent with most tumor T cells coming from lymph node and expanding in tumor. Tumor TCR diversity was below lymph nodes but above nontumor tissue.

The lymph nodes were axillary draining lymph nodes from breast cancer patients. Germline V CDR1 and CDR2: SGHRS, YFSETQ. The CDR3 is 12 residues long. This clonotype was seen repeatedly, ten times or more. Its specificity is unknown. Germline is not matched at one junction end, which may reflect a read error. Each CDR3 protein is one row after TCRdb ran MiXCR on the multiplex PCR reads. The sample consists of about 130,000 distinct CDR3 sequences, around 20% of them appearing once. The TCR sequence derives from a female donor with breast cancer. Some clones in this sample may be carry-over from other donors' samples. Sequencing input: axillary lymph node tissue. The chain has TRBV5-1 and TRBJ1-6; D unclear. CDR3 nucleotides: TGCGCCAGCAGCTTGGAAGACTCCCCCCCCCACTTT. It specifies CASSLEDSPPHF.